This T cell receptor beta chain was observed in a study of blood T cell repertoires in COVID-19. CDR3 length: 14 amino acids. From germline, CDR1 is GTSNPN and CDR2 SVGIG (reference sequence). The V gene lost 1 base and the J gene lost 6 bases, with 13 bases spanning the gap. Method: immunoSEQ multiplex PCR; TCRdb's copy keeps in-frame clones and lacks some. The table shows more than 150,000 clones, with around 87% occurring only once. The sequenced material came from peripheral blood. This sequence was found in a man in his late teens or twenties with acute or convalescent COVID-19. The gene calls are TRBV30 and TRBJ1-5; no firm D call. The CDR3 sequence is CAWSAGLGTQPQHF. The CDR3 DNA is TGTGCCTGGAGTGCTGGGCTGGGCACTCAGCCCCAGCATTTT.